This TCR beta chain came from a study of cytomegalovirus exposure and HLA in healthy donors. At the level of the study: Early released data comprised 75 million to 100 million unique TCRs from HLA-typed donors. Of 350 to 400 genotyped donors, roughly 80% grouped in the Caucasian-associated ancestry cluster.

The PCR made use of 60 Vbeta and 13 Jbeta primers. The method was immunoSEQ multiplex PCR; TCRdb's version includes in-frame clones alone and lacks a portion of them. The data contain 120,000 or so clones, roughly 70% of them singletons. Trimming removed 8 bases from V and 3 bases from J; junction bases left unmatched: 6. From germline, CDR1 is ENHRY and CDR2 SYGVKD. CDR3 length: 14 residues. Comments on this clone: The target antigen is unknown.

Whole-study results and caveats: A prior analysis recorded that most TCR beta V segments were productive about 87% or about 30% of the time.

Sequenced material: PBMCs. The chain joins TRBV10-3 to TRBJ1-2; 10 bases match TRBD1. This TCR was sampled from a woman in her forties or fifties in good health and CMV-seropositive. CDR3 loop: CAIASGTGDYGYTF. In nucleotides, the CDR3 is TGTGCCATCGCTTCCGGGACAGGGGACTATGGCTACACCTTC.